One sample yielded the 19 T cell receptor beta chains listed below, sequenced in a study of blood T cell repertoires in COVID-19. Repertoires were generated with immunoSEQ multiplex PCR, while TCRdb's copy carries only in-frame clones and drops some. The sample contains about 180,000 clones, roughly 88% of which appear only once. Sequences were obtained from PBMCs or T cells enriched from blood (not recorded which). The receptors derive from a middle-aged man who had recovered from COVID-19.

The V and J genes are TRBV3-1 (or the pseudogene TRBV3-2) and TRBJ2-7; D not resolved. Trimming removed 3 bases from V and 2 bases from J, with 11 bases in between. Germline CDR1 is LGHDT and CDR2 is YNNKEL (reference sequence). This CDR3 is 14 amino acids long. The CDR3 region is CASSHRHITYEQYF. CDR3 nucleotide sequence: TGTGCCAGCAGCCACCGACACATCACCTACGAGCAGTACTTC.

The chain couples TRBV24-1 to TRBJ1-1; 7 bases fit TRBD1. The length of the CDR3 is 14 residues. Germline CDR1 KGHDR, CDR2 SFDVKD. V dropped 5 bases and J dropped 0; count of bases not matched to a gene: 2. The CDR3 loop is CATSAGQLNTEAFF. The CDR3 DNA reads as TGTGCCACCAGTGCGGGACAGTTGAACACTGAAGCTTTCTTT.

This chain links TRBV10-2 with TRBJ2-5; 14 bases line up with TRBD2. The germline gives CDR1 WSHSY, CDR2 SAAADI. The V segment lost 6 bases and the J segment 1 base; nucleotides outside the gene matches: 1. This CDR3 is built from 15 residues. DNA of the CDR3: TGCGCCAGCAGAGGGACTAGCGGGGGCCAAGAGACCCAGTACTTC. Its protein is CASRGTSGGQETQYF.

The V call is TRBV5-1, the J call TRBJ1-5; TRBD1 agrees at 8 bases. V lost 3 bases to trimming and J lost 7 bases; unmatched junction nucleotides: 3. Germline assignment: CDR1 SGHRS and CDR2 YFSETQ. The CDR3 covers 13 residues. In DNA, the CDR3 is TGCGCCAGCAGCTCCCGGACAGGGCAGCCCCAGCATTTT. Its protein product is CASSSRTGQPQHF.

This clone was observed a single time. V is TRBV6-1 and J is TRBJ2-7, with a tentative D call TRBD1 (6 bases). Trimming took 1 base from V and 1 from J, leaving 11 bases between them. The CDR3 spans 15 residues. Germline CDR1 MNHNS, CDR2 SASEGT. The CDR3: CASSEVMTGSYEQYF. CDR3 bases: TGTGCCAGCAGTGAAGTCATGACAGGTTCCTACGAGCAGTACTTC.

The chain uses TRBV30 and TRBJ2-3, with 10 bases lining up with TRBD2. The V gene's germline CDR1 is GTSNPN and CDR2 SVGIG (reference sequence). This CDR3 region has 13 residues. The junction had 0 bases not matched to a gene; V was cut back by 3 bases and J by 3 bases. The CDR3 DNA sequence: TGTGCCTGGAGACTAGCGGGGACAGATACGCAGTATTTT. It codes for CAWRLAGTDTQYF.

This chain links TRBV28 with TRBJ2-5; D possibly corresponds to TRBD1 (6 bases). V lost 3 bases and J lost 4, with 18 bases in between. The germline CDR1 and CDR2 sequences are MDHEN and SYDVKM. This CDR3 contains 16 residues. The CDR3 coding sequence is TGTGCCAGCAGTTTTTCCGCTGGGGGCTTGGGAGAGACCCAGTACTTC. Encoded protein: CASSFSAGGLGETQYF.

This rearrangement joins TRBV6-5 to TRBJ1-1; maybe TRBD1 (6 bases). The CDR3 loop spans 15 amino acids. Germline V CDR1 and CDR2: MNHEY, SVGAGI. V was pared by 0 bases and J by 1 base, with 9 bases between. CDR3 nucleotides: TGTGCCAGCAGTTACTCGGGACAACCGAACACTGAAGCTTTCTTT. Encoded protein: CASSYSGQPNTEAFF.

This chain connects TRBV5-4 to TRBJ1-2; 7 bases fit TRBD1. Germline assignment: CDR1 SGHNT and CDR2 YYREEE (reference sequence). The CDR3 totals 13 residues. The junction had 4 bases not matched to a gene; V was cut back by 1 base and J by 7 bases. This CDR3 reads CASSLRGGTGYTF. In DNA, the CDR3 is TGTGCCAGCAGCTTGAGAGGGGGCACTGGCTACACCTTC.

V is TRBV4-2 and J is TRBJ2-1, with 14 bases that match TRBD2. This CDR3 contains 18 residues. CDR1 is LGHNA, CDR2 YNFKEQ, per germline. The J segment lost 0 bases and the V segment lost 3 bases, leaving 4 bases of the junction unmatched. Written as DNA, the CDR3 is TGTGCCAGCAGCCAGGGACTAGCGGGGGACAGCTCCTACAATGAGCAGTTCTTC. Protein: CASSQGLAGDSSYNEQFF.

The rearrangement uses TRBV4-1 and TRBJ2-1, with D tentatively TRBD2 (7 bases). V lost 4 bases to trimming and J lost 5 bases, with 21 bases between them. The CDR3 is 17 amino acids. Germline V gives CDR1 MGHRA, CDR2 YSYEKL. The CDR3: CASSLRDTPRGDNEQFF. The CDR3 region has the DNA TGCGCCAGCAGCCTCCGGGACACACCACGGGGGGACAATGAGCAGTTCTTC.

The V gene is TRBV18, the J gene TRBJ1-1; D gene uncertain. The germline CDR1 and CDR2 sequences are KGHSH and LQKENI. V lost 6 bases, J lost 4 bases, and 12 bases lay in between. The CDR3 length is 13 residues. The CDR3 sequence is CASSPLESTEAFF. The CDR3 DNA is TGTGCCAGCTCCCCCTTGGAGAGCACTGAAGCTTTCTTT.

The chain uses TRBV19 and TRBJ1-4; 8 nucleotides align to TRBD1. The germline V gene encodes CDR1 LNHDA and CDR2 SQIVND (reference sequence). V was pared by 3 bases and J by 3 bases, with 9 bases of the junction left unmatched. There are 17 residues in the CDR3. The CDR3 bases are TGTGCCAGTAGTATGAGTGCAGGGGGCGCGGCTAATGAAAAACTGTTTTTT. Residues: CASSMSAGGAANEKLFF.

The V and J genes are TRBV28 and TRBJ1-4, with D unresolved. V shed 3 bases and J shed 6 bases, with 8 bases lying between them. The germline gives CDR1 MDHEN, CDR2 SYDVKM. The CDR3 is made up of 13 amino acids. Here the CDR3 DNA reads TGTGCCAGCAGTTTGACCGGGGATGAAAAACTGTTTTTT. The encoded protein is CASSLTGDEKLFF.

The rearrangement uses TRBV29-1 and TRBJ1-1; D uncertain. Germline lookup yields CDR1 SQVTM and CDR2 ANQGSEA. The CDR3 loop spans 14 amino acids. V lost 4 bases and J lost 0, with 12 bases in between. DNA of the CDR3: TGCAGCGTTGGTCGCCAGGCAGTGAACACTGAAGCTTTCTTT. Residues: CSVGRQAVNTEAFF.

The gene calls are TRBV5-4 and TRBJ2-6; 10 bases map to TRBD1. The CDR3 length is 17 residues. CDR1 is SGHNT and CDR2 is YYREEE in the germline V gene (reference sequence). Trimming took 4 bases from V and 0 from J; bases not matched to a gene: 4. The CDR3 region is CASSRTGGSSGANVLTF. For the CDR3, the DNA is TGTGCCAGCAGCAGGACAGGGGGTTCCTCTGGGGCCAACGTCCTGACTTTC.

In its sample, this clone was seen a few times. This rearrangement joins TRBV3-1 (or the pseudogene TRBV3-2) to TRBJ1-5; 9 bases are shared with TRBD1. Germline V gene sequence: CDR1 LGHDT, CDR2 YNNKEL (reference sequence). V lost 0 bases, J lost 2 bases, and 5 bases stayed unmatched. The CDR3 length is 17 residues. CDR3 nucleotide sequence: TGTGCCAGCAGCCAAGATGGGACAGGGTATCGCAATCAGCCCCAGCATTTT. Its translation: CASSQDGTGYRNQPQHF.

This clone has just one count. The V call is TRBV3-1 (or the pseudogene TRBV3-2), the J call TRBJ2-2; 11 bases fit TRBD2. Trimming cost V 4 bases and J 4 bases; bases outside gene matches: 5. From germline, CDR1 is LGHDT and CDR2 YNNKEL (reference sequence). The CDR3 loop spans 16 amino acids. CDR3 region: CASSPGLAVPTGELFF. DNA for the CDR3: TGTGCCAGCAGCCCGGGACTAGCGGTACCCACCGGGGAGCTGTTTTTT.

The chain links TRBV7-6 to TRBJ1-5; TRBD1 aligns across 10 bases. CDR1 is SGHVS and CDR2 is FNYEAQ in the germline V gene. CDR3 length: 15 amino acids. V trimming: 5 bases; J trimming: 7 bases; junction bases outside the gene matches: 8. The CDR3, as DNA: TGTGCCAGCAGCCCAGGGACAGGGGAAAGCCAGCCCCAGCATTTT. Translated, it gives CASSPGTGESQPQHF. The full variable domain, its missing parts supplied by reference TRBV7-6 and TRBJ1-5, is GAGVSQSPRYKVTKRGQDVALRCDPISGHVSLYWYRQALGQGPEFLTYFNYEAQQDKSGLPNDRFSAERPEGSISTLTIQRTEQRDSAMYRCASSPGTGESQPQHFGDGTRLSIL.